Below, 25 T cell receptor beta chains from the same sample are listed, as sequenced in a study of T cells expressing NK-cell markers. Using the 5' RACE reads, TCRdb records one entry per CDR3 protein without DNA. This sample's table reports 440,000 or so distinct CDR3 sequences. Sequencing input: blood T cells: a sorted CD56 or NKG2C T cell subset, CD4+ or CD8+ T cells, or bulk PBMC T cells (not recorded which). The receptors originated from a woman aged 18 to 75 in good health.

The chain employs TRBV5-1 and TRBJ2-4. CDR1 is SGHRS, CDR2 YFSETQ, per germline. The CDR3 runs 15 residues. CDR3 amino acids: CASSSAVGKENIQYF.

The chain links TRBV7-2 to TRBJ2-5. The germline CDR1 and CDR2 sequences are SGHTA and FQGNSA. The CDR3 covers 13 residues. The CDR3: CASSLDRRETQYF.

This chain links TRBV27 with TRBJ2-7; the D call of TRBD1 rests on TCRdb alone, since no DNA is present to check it. This CDR3 spans 14 amino acids. CDR1 is MNHEY, CDR2 SMNVEV, per germline (reference sequence). The CDR3 loop is CASSQTGGGYEQYF.

This sequence joins TRBV5-4 and TRBJ2-3; TCRdb proposes TRBD2, but this gene call is untestable without DNA. The length of the CDR3 is 14 residues. CDR1 is SGHNT, CDR2 YYREEE, per germline (reference sequence). CDR3 loop: CAGSSGVRTDTQYF.

The chain joins TRBV28 to TRBJ2-7; lacking DNA, the TRBD1 call made by TCRdb goes unchecked. CDR1 is MDHEN, CDR2 SYDVKM, per germline. This CDR3 comprises 14 residues. Here the CDR3 reads CASSLTGTSYEQYF. Using reference TRBV28 and TRBJ2-7 for the parts outside the CDR3, the full variable domain is DVKVTQSSRYLVKRTGEKVFLECVQDMDHENMFWYRQDPGLGLRLIYFSYDVKMKEKGDIPEGYSVSREKKERFSLILESASTNQTSMYLCASSLTGTSYEQYFGPGTRLTVT.

V is TRBV30 and J is TRBJ2-7. The CDR3 covers 14 residues. In germline, CDR1 is GTSNPN, CDR2 SVGIG (reference sequence). CDR3 loop: CAWKVSHSSYEQYF.

V gene TRBV5-1 combines with J gene TRBJ2-1. Germline lookup yields CDR1 SGHRS and CDR2 YFSETQ. CDR3 length: 15 amino acids. CDR3 sequence: CASSLEAASYNEQFF. Combining the CDR3 with reference TRBV5-1 and TRBJ2-1 gives the whole variable domain KAGVTQTPRYLIKTRGQQVTLSCSPISGHRSVSWYQQTPGQGLQFLFEYFSETQRNKGNFPGRFSGRQFSNSRSEMNVSTLELGDSALYLCASSLEAASYNEQFFGPGTRLTVL.

The V gene is TRBV11-1, the J gene TRBJ2-1; the TCRdb D gene call, TRBD2, has no DNA to confirm it. CDR1 is SGHAT, CDR2 FQDESV, per germline (reference sequence). The CDR3 consists of 18 residues. This chain's CDR3 is CASSSDRLAGGSYNEQFF.

V gene TRBV20-1 combines with J gene TRBJ2-2; the TRBD2 assignment by TCRdb is unverifiable without DNA. The CDR3 is made up of 13 amino acids. Germline CDR1 is DFQATT and CDR2 is SNEGSKA (reference sequence). The CDR3 is CSARLVRTGELFF.

The CDR3: CSVDGLDIGDRGQGTDTQYF. V is TRBV29-1 and J is TRBJ2-3; TCRdb selects TRBD1, and the lack of DNA leaves this call unchecked. The CDR3 is made up of 20 amino acids. From germline, CDR1 is SQVTM and CDR2 ANQGSEA.

The chain links TRBV12-3 or TRBV12-4 to TRBJ2-1; absent DNA, TCRdb's TRBD2 call cannot be checked. This CDR3 is built from 13 residues. The CDR3 is CASSLTSGNKQFF.

The chain carries TRBV20-1 and TRBJ2-5; TCRdb designates TRBD2, a call that cannot be tested without DNA. Looked up from germline, CDR1 is DFQATT and CDR2 is SNEGSKA (reference sequence). This CDR3 contains 15 residues. The CDR3 spells CSASRVAGGHETQYF.

This chain links TRBV20-1 with TRBJ1-6; no DNA is available, so the TRBD1 call from TCRdb remains unchecked. This CDR3 has 15 amino acids. The V gene's germline CDR1 is DFQATT and CDR2 SNEGSKA (reference sequence). This CDR3 is CSAVAGTLENSPLHF.

This chain connects TRBV29-1 to TRBJ1-2; TCRdb lists TRBD1, though no DNA is available to test this call. This CDR3 spans 13 amino acids. CDR1 and CDR2 from the germline V gene are SQVTM and ANQGSEA. The CDR3 sequence: CSVGVGTVYGYTF.

The chain is built from TRBV5-4 and TRBJ2-7; TCRdb's D call of TRBD2 is untestable without DNA. CDR1 is SGHNT and CDR2 is YYREEE in the germline V gene (reference sequence). CDR3 size: 15 residues. CDR3 sequence: CASSPKTSGSYEQYF.

V and J are TRBV9 and TRBJ2-7; TCRdb's D gene call, TRBD1, goes unchecked for lack of DNA. The CDR3 is 16 amino acids. The germline gives CDR1 SGDLS, CDR2 YYNGEE. The chain's CDR3 is CASSQSSGTGAYEQYF.

J is TRBJ2-7 and V is TRBV25-1. The length of the CDR3 is 12 residues. CDR1 and CDR2 (germline): MGHDK, SYGVNS. The CDR3 reads CASSEPDYEQYF.

The V and J genes are TRBV6-1 and TRBJ2-1; TCRdb returns TRBD1, unconfirmable since there is no DNA. This CDR3 has 15 amino acids. Germline values: CDR1 MNHNS, CDR2 SASEGT. CDR3 loop: CASSEDGTGGNEQFF.

This CDR3 reads CATSGGKGQGTDTQYF. The rearrangement links TRBV24-1 to TRBJ2-3; TCRdb's D call, TRBD1, is unchecked because there is no DNA. The CDR3 extends over 16 amino acids. Germline lookup yields CDR1 KGHDR and CDR2 SFDVKD.

This sequence joins TRBV30 and TRBJ1-1; TCRdb proposes TRBD1, but this gene call is untestable without DNA. The V gene's germline CDR1 is GTSNPN and CDR2 SVGIG (reference sequence). The length of the CDR3 is 17 residues. CDR3 amino acids: CAWSVGWPGAMNTEAFF. The full variable domain, with the rest looked up from reference TRBV30 and TRBJ1-1, is SQTIHQWPATLVQPVGSPLSLECTVEGTSNPNLYWYRQAAGRGLQLLFYSVGIGQISSEVPQNLSASRPQDRQFILSSKKLLLSDSGFYLCAWSVGWPGAMNTEAFFGQGTRLTVV.

The V and J genes are TRBV20-1 and TRBJ1-1. CDR3 length: 13 residues. Germline V gene lookup returns CDR1 DFQATT and CDR2 SNEGSKA (reference sequence). CDR3 in amino acids: CSASGQSNTEAFF.

This sequence joins TRBV6-1 and TRBJ2-7; with no DNA, the TCRdb D assignment of TRBD2 cannot be verified. The CDR3 spans 14 residues. Germline CDR1 MNHNS, CDR2 SASEGT. The chain's CDR3 is CASSEPEGTYEQYF.

The genes are TRBV7-8 and TRBJ2-5; TCRdb proposes TRBD2, but this gene call is untestable without DNA. Germline loops: CDR1 SGHVS, CDR2 FQNEAQ. The CDR3 has 17 amino acids. This CDR3 is CASSLRTRGVTQETQYF.

The rearrangement uses TRBV12-3 or TRBV12-4 and TRBJ1-2. This CDR3 contains 13 residues. This CDR3 is CASSLLNTGGYTF.

This chain uses TRBV29-1 with TRBJ2-7; TCRdb designates TRBD2, a call that cannot be tested without DNA. CDR3 size: 13 residues. Germline assignment: CDR1 SQVTM and CDR2 ANQGSEA. The CDR3 loop is CSAGTRSSYEQYF.